This T cell receptor (beta chain) was sequenced in a study of cytomegalovirus exposure and HLA in healthy donors. CDR1 and CDR2 (germline): SGDLS, YYNGEE. This CDR3 has 15 residues. V shed 0 bases and J 9 bases; nucleotides not matched to a gene: 11. The study ran its PCR with 60 Vbeta and 13 Jbeta primers. Here immunoSEQ multiplex PCR was the method, and the copy in TCRdb shows in-frame clones only, minus some. This table holds some 220,000 clones, 78% found once. Sequenced material: PBMCs. The rearrangement uses TRBV9 and TRBJ1-1, with 7 bases identical to TRBD1. The sequence was obtained from a boy aged 5 to 17 in good health and CMV-seronegative. This CDR3 is CASSVDPYRGKKAFF. CDR3 nucleotide sequence: TGTGCCAGCAGCGTAGACCCTTACAGGGGCAAGAAAGCTTTCTTT.